This T cell receptor (beta chain) originates from a study of blood T cell repertoires in COVID-19. Overall study: Material from acute and convalescent COVID-19 was sourced from the United States, Italy and Spain. Sample material is recorded as cDNA or gDNA derived from T cells, B-cell-depleted T cells, or PBMCs.

This CDR3 has 15 residues. With 5 bases removed from V and 1 base from J, the gap between germline ends came to 13 bases. Germline V gene lookup returns CDR1 LGHNT and CDR2 FRNRAP. In the original analysis: Estimated nucleated cell counts came from reference gene primer amplification. Only in-frame clones appear in the TCRdb table, and some are missing; sequencing was by immunoSEQ multiplex PCR. The V and J calls and clone size come from that table; D and trimming were worked out from the DNA. This table holds 280,000 or so clones, roughly 90% found once. This clonotype was obtained from a man aged 18 to 29 with active or convalescent COVID-19. The sample was peripheral blood. The chain recombines TRBV12-5 with TRBJ2-3, with a weak D call TRBD2 (6 bases). The CDR3 nucleotides read TGTGCTAGTGGTACCCCCGGGACTCGCACAGATACGCAGTATTTT. Amino acids: CASGTPGTRTDTQYF.